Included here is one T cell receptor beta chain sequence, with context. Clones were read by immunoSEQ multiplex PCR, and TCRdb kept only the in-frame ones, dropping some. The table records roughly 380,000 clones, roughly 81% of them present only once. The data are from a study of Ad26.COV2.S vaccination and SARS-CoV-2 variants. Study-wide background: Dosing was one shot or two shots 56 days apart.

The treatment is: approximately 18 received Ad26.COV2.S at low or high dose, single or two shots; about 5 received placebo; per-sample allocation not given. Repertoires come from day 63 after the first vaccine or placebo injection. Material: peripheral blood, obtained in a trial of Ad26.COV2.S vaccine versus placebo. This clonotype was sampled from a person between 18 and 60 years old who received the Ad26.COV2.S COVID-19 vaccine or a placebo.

As DNA, the CDR3 is TGTGCCAGCAGCCGCGACCGACATCCTGGGGCGCAGTATTTT. It codes for CASSRDRHPGAQYF. The J gene is TRBJ2-3, the V gene TRBV5-6, with D unresolved. Germline V CDR1 and CDR2: SGHDT, YYEEEE. Trimming took off 4 bases at V and 10 bases at J, with 19 bases between the two ends. The CDR3 spans 14 residues.